The 7 T cell receptor beta chains listed next were all sequenced from one sample in a study of cytomegalovirus exposure and HLA in healthy donors. PCR was performed using 60 Vbeta and 13 Jbeta primers. Assay used: immunoSEQ multiplex PCR; TCRdb lists only in-frame clones, some missing. The sample lists 150,000 to 200,000 clones; around 81% were seen once. Material: PBMCs. These receptors all stem from a woman aged 18-29 years in good health and CMV-seropositive.

The table lists this clone with a count of one. The rearrangement links TRBV30 to TRBJ2-6; no definite D call. From germline, CDR1 is GTSNPN and CDR2 SVGIG (reference sequence). V lost 0 bases to trimming and J lost 1 base, with 7 bases between them. The CDR3 is 15 amino acids. This CDR3 reads CAWSVADSGANVLTF. As DNA, the CDR3 is TGTGCCTGGAGTGTGGCGGATTCTGGGGCCAACGTCCTGACTTTC. The full variable domain, in which reference TRBV30 and TRBJ2-6 provide the parts outside the CDR3, is SQTIHQWPATLVQPVGSPLSLECTVEGTSNPNLYWYRQAAGRGLQLLFYSVGIGQISSEVPQNLSASRPQDRQFILSSKKLLLSDSGFYLCAWSVADSGANVLTFGAGSRLTVL.

J is TRBJ2-1 and V is TRBV7-9; 8 positions match TRBD2. There are 15 residues in the CDR3. Looked up from germline, CDR1 is SEHNR and CDR2 is FQNEAQ (reference sequence). V gave up 5 bases and J gave up 6 bases; unmatched junction bases: 9. CDR3: CASSARGGRGNEQFF. CDR3 sequence (DNA): TGTGCCAGCAGCGCCCGGGGGGGCCGGGGCAATGAGCAGTTCTTC. The full variable domain, rest sourced from reference TRBV7-9 and TRBJ2-1, is DTGVSQNPRHKITKRGQNVTFRCDPISEHNRLYWYRQTLGQGPEFLTYFQNEAQLEKSRLLSDRFSAERPKGSFSTLEIQRTEQGDSAMYLCASSARGGRGNEQFFGPGTRLTVL.

The chain is built from TRBV5-6 and TRBJ1-1; the D is unclear. Germline CDR1 is SGHDT and CDR2 is YYEEEE. CDR3 length: 15 amino acids. V was pared by 4 bases and J by 6 bases, with 19 bases between. CDR3: CASSPRGANRAEAFF. As DNA, the CDR3 is TGTGCCAGCAGCCCTCGTGGAGCAAACCGGGCTGAAGCTTTCTTT.

The rearrangement uses TRBV7-3 and TRBJ2-3, with D possibly being TRBD2 (6 bases). The germline V gene encodes CDR1 SGHTA and CDR2 FQGTGA. The CDR3 covers 15 residues. V was pared by 4 bases and J by 2 bases, with 13 bases between. The CDR3 spells CASSSGLSNTDTQYF. The CDR3, as DNA: TGTGCCAGCAGCTCCGGACTATCGAACACAGATACGCAGTATTTT.

This clone was recorded only once. This chain connects TRBV27 to TRBJ1-2; D gene ambiguous. CDR1 and CDR2 (germline): MNHEY, SMNVEV (reference sequence). The CDR3 extends over 13 amino acids. Trimming removed 2 bases from V and 6 bases from J, with 10 bases in between. The CDR3 region is CASSLLGENGYTF. The CDR3 DNA sequence: TGTGCCAGCAGTTTACTGGGAGAGAATGGCTACACCTTC.

This chain connects TRBV6-6 to TRBJ1-2; D uncertain. This CDR3 has 13 residues. Germline CDR1 and CDR2: MNHNY and SVGAGI (reference sequence). Trimming left V 3 bases short and J 8 bases short, with 13 bases between. CDR3 DNA: TGTGCCAGCAGTTATCCCCTGGTCGGGGGCTACACCTTC. Translation gives CASSYPLVGGYTF.

The genes are TRBV12-5 and TRBJ2-1; 10 bases map to TRBD1. Trimming cost V 5 bases and J 4 bases; bases outside gene matches: 5. Germline values: CDR1 LGHNT, CDR2 FRNRAP. This CDR3 has 15 residues. CDR3 sequence (DNA): TGTGCTAGTGGTCCCCGGGACAGGGGATACAATGAGCAGTTCTTC. Translating it yields CASGPRDRGYNEQFF. Variable domain in full (rest from reference TRBV12-5 and TRBJ2-1): DARVTQTPRHKVTEMGQEVTMRCQPILGHNTVFWYRQTMMQGLELLAYFRNRAPLDDSGMPKDRFSAEMPDATLATLKIQPSEPRDSAVYFCASGPRDRGYNEQFFGPGTRLTVL.